Following are 12 T cell receptor beta chains from one sample sequenced in a study of cytomegalovirus exposure and HLA in healthy donors. PCR amplification relied on 60 Vbeta primers (plus 13 Jbeta primers). Clones were read by immunoSEQ multiplex PCR, and TCRdb kept only the in-frame ones, dropping some. The sample includes roughly 90,000 clones, 70% to 85% seen only once; the top ten take about 2.1%. Sequencing used PBMCs. These receptor sequences come from a man younger than 35 in good health and CMV-seronegative.

V gene TRBV9 combines with J gene TRBJ2-3, with D possibly being TRBD1 (5 bases). Deletions cut 0 bases from V and 6 bases from J, with 11 bases between. The CDR3 loop spans 14 amino acids. The germline V gene encodes CDR1 SGDLS and CDR2 YYNGEE. The chain's CDR3 is CASSVEGVGDTQYF. The CDR3 DNA reads TGTGCCAGCAGCGTAGAAGGGGTGGGGGATACGCAGTATTTT.

The chain is built from TRBV4-1 and TRBJ1-1; the D gene is possibly TRBD1 (6 bases). Germline values: CDR1 MGHRA, CDR2 YSYEKL. CDR3 length: 13 residues. V shed 0 bases and J shed 10 bases, with 12 bases lying between them. The CDR3 DNA reads TGCGCCAGCAGCCAAGACGGGGGGCGCATAGCTTTCTTT. Protein: CASSQDGGRIAFF.

The chain employs TRBV10-3 and TRBJ1-4; D gene unclear. Per the germline V gene, CDR1 is ENHRY and CDR2 is SYGVKD. V was shortened by 8 bases and J by 1 base, with 14 bases between the two germline ends. The CDR3 is 15 residues long. The CDR3 DNA sequence: TGTGCCATCTCCGAGTGGGCGGGAACTAATGAAAAACTGTTTTTT. As protein: CAISEWAGTNEKLFF.

This rearrangement joins TRBV2 to TRBJ2-4, with 7 positions matching TRBD2. Trimming at V came to 1 base and at J to 9 bases, leaving 18 bases not matched to a gene. The CDR3 loop spans 18 amino acids. CDR1 SNHLY and CDR2 FYNNEI come from the germline V gene. CDR3 sequence (DNA): TGTGCCAGCAGTGAAGACGACAACAGCGCATGGGGGGGGACCATTCAGTACTTC. It yields the protein CASSEDDNSAWGGTIQYF.

V usage is TRBV19 and J usage is TRBJ1-5; unclear D gene. V gave up 7 bases and J gave up 4 bases, with 17 bases separating them. CDR3 size: 15 residues. CDR1 and CDR2 (germline): LNHDA, SQIVND (reference sequence). The DNA for the CDR3 is TGTGCCAGTACCGAATCCGGGGAGAAAAATCAGCCCCAGCATTTT. Protein product: CASTESGEKNQPQHF.

The chain is built from TRBV5-6 and TRBJ2-5, with D possibly being TRBD1 (5 bases). Germline V CDR1 and CDR2: SGHDT, YYEEEE. V was trimmed by 4 bases and J by 9 bases, leaving 16 bases between them. CDR3 length: 13 residues. The CDR3 nucleotides are TGTGCCAGCAGCCCCCAGTGGGAAGGGGCCCAGTACTTC. Translated, it gives CASSPQWEGAQYF.

This chain links TRBV5-1 with TRBJ1-2; 9 bases agree with TRBD1. The CDR3 has 14 amino acids. Germline CDR1 and CDR2: SGHRS and YFSETQ. J gave up 8 bases and V 3 bases, and 8 bases lay outside the gene matches. The CDR3 region is CASSSGQGMGGYTF. The CDR3 region has the DNA TGCGCCAGCAGCTCAGGACAGGGGATGGGGGGCTACACCTTC. The complete variable domain, with remaining parts taken from reference TRBV5-1 and TRBJ1-2, reads KAGVTQTPRYLIKTRGQQVTLSCSPISGHRSVSWYQQTPGQGLQFLFEYFSETQRNKGNFPGRFSGRQFSNSRSEMNVSTLELGDSALYLCASSSGQGMGGYTFGSGTRLTVV.

CDR3 region: CASSFRTGRPLHF. The DNA for the CDR3 is TGTGCCAGCAGCTTTCGTACAGGTCGGCCCCTCCACTTT. J is TRBJ1-6 and V is TRBV7-6; D perhaps matches TRBD1 (5 bases). Germline values: CDR1 SGHVS, CDR2 FNYEAQ. The ends were cut back, 3 bases at V and 13 bases at J, with 13 bases in the middle. The CDR3 sequence is 13 residues long.

This clone was seen a single time. The CDR3 protein is CASSLSFEQFF. The CDR3 nucleotides read TGTGCCAGCAGTTTATCGTTCGAGCAGTTCTTC. The J gene is TRBJ2-1, the V gene TRBV28, with no clear D. Trimming removed 1 base at V and 10 bases at J, with 5 bases between. CDR1 is MDHEN, CDR2 SYDVKM, per germline. The length of the CDR3 is 11 residues.

The chain couples TRBV6-6 to TRBJ2-7, with D unclear. This CDR3 is 13 amino acids long. Germline CDR1 MNHNY, CDR2 SVGAGI (reference sequence). V lost 6 bases, J lost 4 bases, and 13 bases lay in between. The CDR3 loop is CASSLDGTYEQYF. The CDR3 nucleotides read TGTGCCAGCAGCCTAGACGGAACATACGAGCAGTACTTC.

This clone was counted a single time. This chain links TRBV5-4 with TRBJ2-7, with a tentative D call TRBD1 (6 bases). Germline V gene sequence: CDR1 SGHNT, CDR2 YYREEE (reference sequence). V dropped 0 bases and J dropped 6 bases, with 19 bases sitting between them. This CDR3 has 16 amino acids. As DNA, the CDR3 is TGTGCCAGCAGCTTGGCCTCTGGGGGCGGTCCCTCCGAGCAGTACTTC. It yields the protein CASSLASGGGPSEQYF.

This clone was detected only once. The J gene is TRBJ2-7, the V gene TRBV5-1; D may be TRBD2 (6 bases). Between the trimmed V and J ends, which lost 2 bases and 4 bases, there was a span of 10 bases. The germline V gene has CDR1 SGHRS and CDR2 YFSETQ. The length of the CDR3 is 13 residues. The CDR3, as DNA: TGCGCCAGCAGCTTCAGGAGGGAATACGAGCAGTACTTC. This translates into CASSFRREYEQYF.